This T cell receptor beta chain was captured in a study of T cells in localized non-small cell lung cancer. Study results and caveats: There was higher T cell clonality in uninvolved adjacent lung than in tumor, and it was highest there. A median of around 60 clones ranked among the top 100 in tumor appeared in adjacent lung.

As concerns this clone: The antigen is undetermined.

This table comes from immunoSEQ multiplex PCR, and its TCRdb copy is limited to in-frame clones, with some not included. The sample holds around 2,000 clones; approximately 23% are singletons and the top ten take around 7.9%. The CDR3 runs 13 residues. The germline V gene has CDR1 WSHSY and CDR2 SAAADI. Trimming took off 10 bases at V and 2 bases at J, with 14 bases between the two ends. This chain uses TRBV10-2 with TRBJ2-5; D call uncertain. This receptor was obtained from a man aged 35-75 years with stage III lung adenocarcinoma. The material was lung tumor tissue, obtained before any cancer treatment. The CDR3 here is CATHGSGQETQYF. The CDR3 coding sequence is TGCGCCACCCACGGTTCCGGACAAGAGACCCAGTACTTC.